Shown below are 5 T cell receptor beta chains from a single sample sequenced in a study of CD8 T cells in ankylosing spondylitis. From the 5' RACE reads, TCRdb called clonotypes with MiXCR, one entry per CDR3 protein. Altogether over 150,000 distinct CDR3 sequences are present, about 13% being singletons, with the ten largest covering 16%. The sequencing sample was made of blood, either unsorted or a sorted T cell fraction (not recorded which). The receptors derive from a male donor with ankylosing spondylitis or in good health (not recorded which).

Regarding this clonotype: The CDR3 end shows no conserved phenylalanine or tryptophan, and so a read error is likely. The chain has TRBV9 and TRBJ2-7; 7 bases are shared with TRBD1. The CDR3 length is 12 residues. The J segment lost 6 bases and the V segment lost 0 bases, leaving 0 bases of the junction unmatched. The germline gives CDR1 SGDLS, CDR2 YYNGEE. CDR3 region: CASSVGTGEQYL. The CDR3 region has the DNA TGTGCCAGCAGCGTAGGGACAGGCGAGCAGTACTTA.

This clonotype was observed a few times. The chain employs TRBV3-1 and TRBJ1-2, with 8 positions matching TRBD1. Germline CDR1 and CDR2: LGHDT and YNNKEL (reference sequence). The CDR3 totals 16 residues. V shed 5 bases, J shed 2 bases, and the junction held 10 bases outside the gene matches. The CDR3 DNA follows: TGTGCCAGCAGCTTAGGACAGGGCATAGGAAACTATGGCTACACCTTC. Translating it yields CASSLGQGIGNYGYTF. Looking up the rest from reference TRBV3-1 and TRBJ1-2 gives the full variable domain: DTAVSQTPKYLVTQMGNDKSIKCEQNLGHDTMYWYKQDSKKFLKIMFSYNNKELIINETVPNRFSPKSPDKAHLNLHINSLELGDSAVYFCASSLGQGIGNYGYTFGSGTRLTVV.

This clonotype appeared once. The chain carries TRBV19 and TRBJ2-7; D possibly matches TRBD1 or TRBD2 (6 bases each). The V end lost 3 bases, the J end lost 3 bases, and 9 bases lay between the germline ends. The CDR3 sequence is 13 residues long. Per the germline V gene, CDR1 is LNHDA and CDR2 is SQIVND (reference sequence). The CDR3 loop reads CASSMGGLYEQYF. DNA of the CDR3: TGTGCCAGTAGTATGGGGGGCCTCTACGAGCAGTACTTC.

J is TRBJ2-2 and V is TRBV20-1, with D unresolved. Germline V lookup: CDR1 DFQATT, CDR2 SNEGSKA (reference sequence). Trimming took off 0 bases at V and 3 bases at J, with 8 bases between the two ends. The CDR3 contains 14 residues. CDR3 nucleotide sequence: TGCAGTGCTAGAGACAGGCTATACACCGGGGAGCTGTTTTTT. This codes for CSARDRLYTGELFF.

The gene calls are TRBV5-5 and TRBJ2-7; no reliable D call. V shed 4 bases and J shed 2 bases, with 10 bases lying between them. CDR1 and CDR2 from the germline V gene are SGHKS and YYEKEE (reference sequence). The CDR3 loop spans 13 amino acids. As DNA, the CDR3 is TGTGCCAGCAGCCCCTACTCGACCTACGAGCAGTACTTC. Translating it yields CASSPYSTYEQYF.